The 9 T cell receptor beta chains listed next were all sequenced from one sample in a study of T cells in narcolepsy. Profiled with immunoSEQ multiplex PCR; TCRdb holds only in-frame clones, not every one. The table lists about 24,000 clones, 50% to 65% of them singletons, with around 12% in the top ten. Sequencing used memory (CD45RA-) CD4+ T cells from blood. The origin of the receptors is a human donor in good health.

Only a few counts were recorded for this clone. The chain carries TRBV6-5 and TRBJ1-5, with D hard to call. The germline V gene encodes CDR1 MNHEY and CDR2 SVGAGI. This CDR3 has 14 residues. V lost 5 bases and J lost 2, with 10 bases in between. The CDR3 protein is CASSTVHGNQPQHF. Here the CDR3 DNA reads TGTGCCAGCAGTACGGTCCATGGCAATCAGCCCCAGCATTTT.

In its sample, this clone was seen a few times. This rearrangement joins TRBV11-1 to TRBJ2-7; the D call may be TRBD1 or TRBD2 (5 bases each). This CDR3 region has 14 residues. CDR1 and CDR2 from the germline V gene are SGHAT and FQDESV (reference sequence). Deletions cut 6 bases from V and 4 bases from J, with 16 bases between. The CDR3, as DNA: TGTGCCAGCAGTCGGGGACGGAAAGGGTACGAGCAGTACTTC. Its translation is CASSRGRKGYEQYF.

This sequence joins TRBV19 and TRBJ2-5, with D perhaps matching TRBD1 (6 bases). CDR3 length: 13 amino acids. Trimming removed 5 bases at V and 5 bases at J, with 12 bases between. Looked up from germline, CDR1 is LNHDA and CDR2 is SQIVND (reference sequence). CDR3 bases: TGTGCCAGTAGTTTGGGGGCCCGGGAGACCCAGTACTTC. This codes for CASSLGARETQYF.

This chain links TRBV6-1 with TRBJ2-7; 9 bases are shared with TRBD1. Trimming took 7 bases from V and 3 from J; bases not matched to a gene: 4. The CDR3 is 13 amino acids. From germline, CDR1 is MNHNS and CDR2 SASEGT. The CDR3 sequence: CASTGQGSYEQYF. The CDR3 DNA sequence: TGTGCCAGCACCGGACAGGGGAGCTACGAGCAGTACTTC.

DNA of the CDR3: TGTGCCAGCAGCTATGGCCTGACAGTTGGGGGAATGAACACTGAAGCTTTCTTT. Amino acid sequence: CASSYGLTVGGMNTEAFF. The rearrangement uses TRBV7-9 and TRBJ1-1; tentatively, D is TRBD1 (5 bases). This CDR3 contains 18 residues. CDR1 and CDR2 from the germline V gene are SEHNR and FQNEAQ (reference sequence). Trimming left V 4 bases short and J 0 bases short, with 21 bases between.

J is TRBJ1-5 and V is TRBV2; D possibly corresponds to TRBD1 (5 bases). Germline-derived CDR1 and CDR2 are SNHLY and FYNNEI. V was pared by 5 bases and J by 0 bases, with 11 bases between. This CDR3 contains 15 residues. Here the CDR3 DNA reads TGTGCCAGCAGTTACGACAGAAATAGCAATCAGCCCCAGCATTTT. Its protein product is CASSYDRNSNQPQHF.

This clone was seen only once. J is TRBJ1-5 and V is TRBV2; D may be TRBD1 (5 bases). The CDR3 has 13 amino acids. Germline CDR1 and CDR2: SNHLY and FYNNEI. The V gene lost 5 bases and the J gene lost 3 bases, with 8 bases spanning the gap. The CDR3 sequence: CASSMGVNQPQHF. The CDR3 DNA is TGTGCCAGCAGTATGGGGGTCAATCAGCCCCAGCATTTT.

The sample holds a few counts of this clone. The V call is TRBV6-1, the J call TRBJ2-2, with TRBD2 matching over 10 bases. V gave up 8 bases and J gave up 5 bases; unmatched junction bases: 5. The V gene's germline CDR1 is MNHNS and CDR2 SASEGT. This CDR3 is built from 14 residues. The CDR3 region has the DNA TGTGCCAGCCCCCCTAGCGGGAGTACCGGGGAGCTGTTTTTT. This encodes CASPPSGSTGELFF.

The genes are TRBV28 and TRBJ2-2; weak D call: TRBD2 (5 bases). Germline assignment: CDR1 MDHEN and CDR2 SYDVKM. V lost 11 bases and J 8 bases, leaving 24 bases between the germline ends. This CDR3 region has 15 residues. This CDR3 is CALSSRLSRVGELFF. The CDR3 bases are TGTGCCTTATCCTCCCGACTAAGCCGCGTGGGGGAGCTGTTTTTT.